The present entry profiles one T cell receptor (beta chain) with its context. Its antigen is unidentified. V lost 5 bases and J 6 bases, leaving 14 bases between the germline ends. This CDR3 comprises 13 residues. Germline V gene lookup returns CDR1 MDHEN and CDR2 SYDVKM. This sample stems from a study of T cell responses to AZD1222 COVID-19 vaccine. Study findings and constraints: The breadth and depth of Spike-specific TCRs increased once two AZD1222 doses had been given. Repertoires were sampled only after the peak T cell response. Clonal diversity was possibly underestimated; the donors were predominantly white British and more often female.

The table came from immunoSEQ multiplex PCR; TCRdb's copy has only in-frame clones and leaves some out. The profile shows about 100,000 clones, about 88% of them singletons. This chain uses TRBV28 with TRBJ2-7; D is unresolved. The receptor comes from an adult in good health. The sample here was peripheral blood, taken on day 0 of AZD1222 vaccination. CDR3 region: CASSPMAVGEQYF. The CDR3 nucleotides are TGTGCCAGCAGTCCCATGGCGGTCGGCGAGCAGTACTTC.